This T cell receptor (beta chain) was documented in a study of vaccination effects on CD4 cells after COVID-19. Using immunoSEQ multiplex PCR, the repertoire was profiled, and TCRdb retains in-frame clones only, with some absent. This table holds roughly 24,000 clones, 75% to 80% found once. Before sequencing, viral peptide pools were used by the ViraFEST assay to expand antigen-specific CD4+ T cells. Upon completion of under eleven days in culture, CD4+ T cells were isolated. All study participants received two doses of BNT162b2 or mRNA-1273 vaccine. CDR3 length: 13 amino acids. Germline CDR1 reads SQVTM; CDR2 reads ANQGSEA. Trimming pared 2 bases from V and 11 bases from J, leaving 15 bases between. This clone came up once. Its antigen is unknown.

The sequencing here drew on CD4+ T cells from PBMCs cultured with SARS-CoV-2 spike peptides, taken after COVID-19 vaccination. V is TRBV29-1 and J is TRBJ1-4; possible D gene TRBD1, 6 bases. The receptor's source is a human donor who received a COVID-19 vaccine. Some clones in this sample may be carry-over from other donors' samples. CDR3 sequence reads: CSVELAGQGKLFF. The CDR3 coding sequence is TGCAGCGTTGAATTGGCCGGCCAGGGGAAACTGTTTTTT. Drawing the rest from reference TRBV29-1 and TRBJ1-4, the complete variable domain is SAVISQKPSRDICQRGTSLTIQCQVDSQVTMMFWYRQQPGQSLTLIATANQGSEATYESGFVIDKFPISRPNLTFSTLTVSNMSPEDSSIYLCSVELAGQGKLFFGSGTQLSVL.